The rows below give T cell receptor beta chains drawn from one sample of a study of cytomegalovirus exposure and HLA in healthy donors. TCRdb's copy holds only in-frame clones and misses some; the assay was immunoSEQ multiplex PCR. Among some 120,000 clones listed, about three quarters were seen once. Sequenced input: PBMCs. The source of these receptors is a man between 40 and 49 years old in good health and CMV-seropositive. The CDR3 runs from the conserved cysteine through the conserved F or W. The D gene is left open where the match is weak. Size tells how often a clone was seen (once, few, many) or the class of an expanded clone, and some rows leave it out.

V gene	J gene	clone size	D gene	CDR3 length	CDR3 protein	CDR3 DNA
TRBV6-6	TRBJ1-5	.	.	12	CASSYGEGPQHF	TGTGCCAGCAGTTACGGGGAGGGGCCCCAGCATTTT
TRBV5-1	TRBJ1-1	.	.	14	CASSAGTGSTEAFF	TGCGCCAGCAGCGCGGGAACGGGTTCAACTGAAGCTTTCTTT
TRBV30	TRBJ2-2	.	TRBD2	15	CAWSVRGRGTGELFF	TGTGCCTGGAGTGTACGAGGGCGGGGGACCGGGGAGCTGTTTTTT
TRBV6-5	TRBJ2-7	.	.	14	CASSYGETGYEQYF	TGTGCCAGCAGTTACGGGGAGACAGGCTACGAGCAGTACTTC
TRBV29-1	TRBJ2-1	.	.	17	CSVEDSGRFYSYNEQFF	TGCAGCGTTGAAGACAGCGGGCGGTTCTACTCCTACAATGAGCAGTTCTTC
TRBV14	TRBJ2-5	few	TRBD1	15	CASSLLGQGQETQYF	TGTGCCAGCAGCCTTCTAGGACAGGGACAAGAGACCCAGTACTTC
TRBV5-8	TRBJ2-3	.	TRBD2	17	CASSYAATSGSTDTQYF	TGTGCCAGCAGTTACGCAGCGACTAGCGGGAGCACAGATACGCAGTATTTT
TRBV6-5	TRBJ1-5	once	.	14	CASSSGKSNQPQHF	TGTGCCAGCAGTTCAGGGAAGAGCAATCAGCCCCAGCATTTT
TRBV5-6	TRBJ2-5	.	TRBD1	15	CASSLAPGGVETQYF	TGTGCCAGCAGCTTGGCTCCAGGGGGCGTAGAGACCCAGTACTTC
TRBV30	TRBJ2-1	few	TRBD2	14	CAWSKSGGYNEQFF	TGTGCCTGGAGTAAAAGCGGGGGTTACAATGAGCAGTTCTTC
TRBV28	TRBJ1-2	.	.	16	CASSPQFPGTNYGYTF	TGTGCCAGCAGTCCACAGTTTCCCGGGACAAACTATGGCTACACCTTC
TRBV30	TRBJ1-4	.	TRBD1	13	CAWVRDSNEKLFF	TGTGCCTGGGTCCGGGACAGTAATGAAAAACTGTTTTTT
TRBV27	TRBJ1-4	.	.	16	CASSPRQTTFNEKLFF	TGTGCCAGCAGTCCCCGTCAGACAACTTTTAATGAAAAACTGTTTTTT
TRBV7-9	TRBJ2-7	.	TRBD1	18	CSSSLTSGQGFGSYEQYF	TGTTCCAGCAGCCTCACTTCGGGACAGGGGTTTGGCTCCTACGAGCAGTACTTC
TRBV5-1	TRBJ2-5	.	TRBD2	16	CASSVGTSGVWETQYF	TGCGCCAGCAGCGTGGGGACTAGCGGAGTGTGGGAGACCCAGTACTTC
TRBV28	TRBJ2-5	.	.	10	CASGGETQYF	TGTGCGTCTGGCGGAGAGACCCAGTACTTC
TRBV7-7	TRBJ2-7	once	TRBD1	16	CASSWVGDRVSYEQYF	TGTGCTAGCAGCTGGGTGGGGGACAGAGTATCCTACGAGCAGTACTTC
TRBV13	TRBJ2-7	.	TRBD2	19	CASSFRTSGRVWSSYEQYF	TGTGCCAGCAGCTTTCGGACTAGCGGGAGGGTATGGAGCTCCTACGAGCAGTACTTC
TRBV5-4	TRBJ2-5	few	TRBD1	14	CASSFRQGIETQYF	TGTGCCAGCAGCTTTCGACAGGGTATAGAGACCCAGTACTTC
TRBV9	TRBJ1-4	few	.	16	CASSETAGRANEKLFF	TGTGCCAGCAGCGAGACCGCGGGGAGGGCTAATGAAAAACTGTTTTTT
TRBV7-7	TRBJ2-7	.	.	14	CASSPRAGSDEQYF	TGTGCTAGCAGCCCCAGGGCAGGGTCAGACGAGCAGTACTTC
TRBV6-1	TRBJ1-5	.	.	13	CASSSDRNQPQHF	TGTGCCAGCAGTTCCGACAGGAATCAGCCCCAGCATTTT
TRBV28	TRBJ2-3	.	TRBD2	15	CASTTVAGDTDTQYF	TGTGCCAGCACCACCGTGGCGGGAGACACAGATACGCAGTATTTT
TRBV19	TRBJ1-5	.	TRBD1	14	CASRYRGSNQPQHF	TGTGCCAGTAGATACAGGGGCAGCAATCAGCCCCAGCATTTT
TRBV19	TRBJ1-6	.	TRBD1	17	CASSSWTGGSRNSPLHF	TGTGCCAGTAGTTCGTGGACAGGGGGCTCCCGTAATTCACCCCTCCACTTT
TRBV19	TRBJ2-7	.	TRBD1	15	CASSIPGRGQDEQYF	TGTGCCAGTAGTATTCCGGGCAGGGGGCAGGACGAGCAGTACTTC
TRBV27	TRBJ2-1	few	.	12	CASSPPGNEQFF	TGTGCCAGCAGTCCGCCGGGCAATGAGCAGTTCTTC
TRBV19	TRBJ2-5	.	.	13	CASRGGSGETQYF	TGTGCCAGTAGGGGGGGATCCGGTGAGACCCAGTACTTC
TRBV29-1	TRBJ2-5	few	.	13	CSVGAGAVETQYF	TGCAGCGTTGGGGCGGGGGCGGTAGAGACCCAGTACTTC
TRBV5-1	TRBJ2-1	few	.	16	CASSLAPGELNNEQFF	TGCGCCAGCAGCTTGGCCCCGGGGGAATTAAACAATGAGCAGTTCTTC
TRBV2	TRBJ1-6	.	TRBD1	20	CASSVKRWDPGQGGNSPLHF	TGTGCCAGCAGTGTGAAAAGGTGGGATCCCGGACAGGGAGGCAATTCACCCCTCCACTTT
TRBV5-4	TRBJ2-5	few	TRBD2	15	CASSLPTSGQETQYF	TGTGCCAGCAGCTTGCCTACTAGCGGTCAAGAGACCCAGTACTTC
TRBV6-1	TRBJ1-2	.	.	13	CASSERTEGRETF	TGTGCCAGCAGTGAACGGACGGAGGGTCGGGAAACCTTC
TRBV7-2	TRBJ2-3	once	.	15	CASTPTRSRTDTQYF	TGTGCCAGCACCCCGACTAGGTCCCGCACAGATACGCAGTATTTT
TRBV29-1	TRBJ2-7	.	.	16	CSVELMTGPFTYEQYF	TGCAGCGTTGAATTAATGACAGGCCCTTTTACCTACGAGCAGTACTTC
TRBV19	TRBJ1-2	.	.	14	CASSIPSGGNGYTF	TGTGCCAGTAGTATTCCATCCGGGGGAAATGGCTACACCTTC
TRBV5-5	TRBJ1-4	.	.	16	CASTPAGGTRNEKLFF	TGCGCCAGCACCCCTGCGGGTGGGACACGAAATGAAAAACTGTTTTTT
TRBV5-1	TRBJ2-5	.	TRBD1	17	CASSLGPGQGNQETQYF	TGCGCCAGCAGCTTGGGACCGGGACAGGGGAACCAAGAGACCCAGTACTTC
TRBV27	TRBJ1-2	.	.	13	CASSLRGGYGYTF	TGTGCCAGCAGTTTAAGGGGGGGGTATGGCTACACCTTC
TRBV5-6	TRBJ1-2	.	.	15	CASSANNLRGLGYTF	TGCGCCAGCAGCGCGAATAACCTGAGGGGGTTAGGCTACACCTTC
TRBV7-2	TRBJ1-5	few	.	15	CASSSDGIGNQPQHF	TGTGCCAGCAGTTCTGACGGGATTGGCAATCAGCCCCAGCATTTT
TRBV6-5	TRBJ2-1	.	TRBD2	15	CASSTGLAIYNEQFF	TGTGCCAGCAGCACGGGACTAGCGATCTACAATGAGCAGTTCTTC
TRBV28	TRBJ1-1	once	.	14	CASSLSSIDTEAFF	TGTGCCAGCAGTTTATCTAGTATCGACACTGAAGCTTTCTTT
TRBV2	TRBJ1-4	.	.	15	CASSLGRVVVEKLFF	TGTGCCAGCAGCCTAGGGCGGGTGGTTGTTGAAAAACTGTTTTTT
TRBV5-1	TRBJ1-6	.	.	16	CASNNGPGVGNSPLHF	TGCGCCAGCAACAACGGCCCAGGGGTTGGTAATTCACCCCTCCACTTT
TRBV4-1	TRBJ1-3	.	TRBD1	16	CASSQGDRASGNTIYF	TGCGCCAGCAGCCAAGGGGACAGGGCCTCTGGAAACACCATATATTTT
TRBV28	TRBJ1-3	.	.	15	CASSLGVSSGNTIYF	TGTGCCAGCAGTTTAGGAGTGAGCTCTGGAAACACCATATATTTT
TRBV5-1	TRBJ2-3	.	TRBD1	16	CASSSGQATLTDTQYF	TGCGCCAGCAGCTCGGGACAGGCAACCCTTACAGATACGCAGTATTTT
TRBV7-6	TRBJ2-2	.	.	15	CASSLRDRGSGELFF	TGTGCCAGCAGCTTAAGGGACCGGGGGTCCGGGGAGCTGTTTTTT
TRBV6-5	TRBJ2-5	.	.	13	CASGALGGETQYF	TGTGCCAGCGGGGCCCTGGGAGGAGAGACCCAGTACTTC
TRBV2	TRBJ2-7	.	TRBD1	15	CASSRLQGATYEQYF	TGTGCCAGCAGTAGGTTACAGGGGGCCACCTACGAGCAGTACTTC
TRBV11-1	TRBJ2-7	.	.	14	CASSSWGSPYEQYF	TGTGCCAGCAGCTCCTGGGGCAGCCCCTACGAGCAGTACTTC
TRBV28	TRBJ2-7	few	.	13	CASMGGPLYEQYF	TGTGCCAGCATGGGAGGCCCTCTCTACGAGCAGTACTTC
TRBV14	TRBJ2-5	.	TRBD2	15	CASSSILAGAETQYF	TGTGCCAGCAGCTCTATTTTAGCGGGAGCAGAGACCCAGTACTTC
TRBV6-5	TRBJ1-1	.	.	14	CASSFGTSATEAFF	TGTGCCAGCAGTTTCGGGACATCGGCCACTGAAGCTTTCTTT